The T cell receptor beta chain under discussion was sequenced for a study of blood T cell repertoires in COVID-19. At the level of the study: From T cells, B-cell-depleted T cells, or PBMCs came the material, which was cDNA or gDNA.

Original analysis: Estimation of nucleated cell counts was performed using reference gene primer amplification. TCRdb's table, derived via immunoSEQ multiplex PCR, lists solely in-frame clones and lacks some. V, J and clone size were drawn from that table, and D and trimming were deduced from the DNA. In the table there are about 28,000 clones, approximately 93% of which are singletons. This CDR3 is built from 14 residues. J lost 6 bases, V lost 6 bases, and 10 bases had no gene match. CDR1 MRHNA and CDR2 SNTAGT come from the germline V gene. The source is a woman aged 70-85 years with COVID-19, enrolled during active disease. The sample was peripheral blood. The V and J genes are TRBV6-4 and TRBJ1-1; 7 nucleotides line up with TRBD1. The chain's CDR3 is CASRAEGAISEAFF. CDR3 bases: TGTGCCAGCAGAGCCGAGGGGGCTATATCTGAAGCTTTCTTT.